This T cell receptor beta chain was identified during a study of cytomegalovirus exposure and HLA in healthy donors. 60 Vbeta and 13 Jbeta primers were used in PCR. In the original workflow: An analysis that came later counted tens of millions of unique TCR beta chains, 10 million to 11 million shared. Clones were sequenced by immunoSEQ multiplex PCR, and TCRdb holds only the in-frame ones, with some missing. Clone size and V and J calls were adopted from that table, with D and trimming inferred from the DNA. The sample contains around 90,000 clones, roughly 60% of which appear only once. CDR1 is MNHNY, CDR2 SVGAGI, per germline (reference sequence). With 2 bases clipped from V and 4 bases from J, the junction kept 1 base outside the gene matches. The CDR3 covers 14 residues.

Sequences were obtained from PBMCs. The receptor was derived from a woman between 45 and 60 years old in good health and CMV-seropositive. The V gene is TRBV6-6, the J gene TRBJ2-7; 11 nucleotides line up with TRBD1. CDR3 coding DNA: TGTGCCAGCAGTTACGGGACAGGGGGATACGAGCAGTACTTC. Translation: CASSYGTGGYEQYF.